The T cell receptor beta chain under discussion was sequenced for a study of blood T cells in healthy people across ages. For the second PCR, which ran for about 7 to 11 cycles, a sample-barcoded 5' primer and a J-beta primer mix were used. TCRdb reprocessed the 5' RACE reads with MiXCR, giving one entry per CDR3 protein. Of some 1.6 million distinct CDR3 sequences listed, roughly 30% are singletons. This CDR3 contains 12 residues. Germline assignment: CDR1 SGHRS and CDR2 YFSETQ. The V gene lost 4 bases and the J gene lost 2 bases, with 7 bases spanning the gap. PBMCs were isolated at a quantity of at least 6.5 million per sample. This clonotype was seen repeatedly, ten times or more.

The chain joins TRBV5-1 to TRBJ2-7; D gene ambiguous. The specimen sequenced was blood. This sequence was found in a woman in her thirties in good health. The DNA for the CDR3 is TGCGCCAGCAGCCTTACCGCCTACGAGCAGTACTTC. Amino acid sequence: CASSLTAYEQYF. Drawing the rest from reference TRBV5-1 and TRBJ2-7, the complete variable domain is KAGVTQTPRYLIKTRGQQVTLSCSPISGHRSVSWYQQTPGQGLQFLFEYFSETQRNKGNFPGRFSGRQFSNSRSEMNVSTLELGDSALYLCASSLTAYEQYFGPGTRLTVT.